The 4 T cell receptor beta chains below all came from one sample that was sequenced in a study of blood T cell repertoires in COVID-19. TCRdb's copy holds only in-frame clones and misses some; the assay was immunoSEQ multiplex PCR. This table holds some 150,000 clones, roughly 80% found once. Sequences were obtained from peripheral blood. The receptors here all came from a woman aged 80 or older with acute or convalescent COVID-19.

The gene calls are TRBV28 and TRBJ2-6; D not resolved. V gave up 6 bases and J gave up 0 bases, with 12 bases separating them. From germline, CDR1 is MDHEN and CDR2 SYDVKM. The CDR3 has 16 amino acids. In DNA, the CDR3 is TGTGCCAGCAGGGGCAGGAATCTCTCTGGGGCCAACGTCCTGACTTTC. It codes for CASRGRNLSGANVLTF. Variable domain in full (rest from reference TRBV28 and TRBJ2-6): DVKVTQSSRYLVKRTGEKVFLECVQDMDHENMFWYRQDPGLGLRLIYFSYDVKMKEKGDIPEGYSVSREKKERFSLILESASTNQTSMYLCASRGRNLSGANVLTFGAGSRLTVL.

CDR3 amino acids: CATSRDLGLVGDEQYF. In DNA, the CDR3 is TGTGCCACCAGCAGAGACTTGGGACTAGTCGGGGACGAGCAGTACTTC. The chain couples TRBV15 to TRBJ2-7; TRBD2 agrees at 8 bases. The germline gives CDR1 LNHNV, CDR2 YYDKDF (reference sequence). J gave up 5 bases and V 0 bases, and 9 bases lay outside the gene matches. The CDR3 runs to 16 residues.

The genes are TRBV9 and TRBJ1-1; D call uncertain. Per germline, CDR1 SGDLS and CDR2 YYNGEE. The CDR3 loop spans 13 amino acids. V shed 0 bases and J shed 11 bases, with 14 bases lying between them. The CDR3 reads CASSVALDRGAFF. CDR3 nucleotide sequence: TGTGCCAGCAGCGTAGCTCTTGACCGGGGTGCTTTCTTT.

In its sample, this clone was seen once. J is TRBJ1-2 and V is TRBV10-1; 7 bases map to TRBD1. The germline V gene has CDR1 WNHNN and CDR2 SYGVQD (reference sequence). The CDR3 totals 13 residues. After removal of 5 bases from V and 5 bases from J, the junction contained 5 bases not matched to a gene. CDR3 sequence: CASSKQTGYGYTF. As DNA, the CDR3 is TGCGCCAGCAGTAAGCAGACAGGGTATGGCTACACCTTC.